Each of the 13 T cell receptor beta chains below was sequenced from the same sample in a study of blood T cell repertoires in COVID-19. The repertoire was sequenced with immunoSEQ multiplex PCR; TCRdb's copy has only in-frame clones and lacks some. Of 100,000 to 150,000 clones in the sample, 70% to 90% are singletons; the top ten hold about 1%. Sequenced: peripheral blood. The receptors stem from a woman of 80 years or more with acute or convalescent COVID-19.

The rearrangement uses TRBV5-1 and TRBJ1-3; tentative D call: TRBD1 (6 bases). Germline V lookup: CDR1 SGHRS, CDR2 YFSETQ. CDR3 length: 14 residues. The germline V and J ends were trimmed by 2 bases and 0 bases, with 6 bases remaining between them. CDR3 sequence (DNA): TGCGCCAGCAGCTTACAGGGCTCTGGAAACACCATATATTTT. Amino acids: CASSLQGSGNTIYF.

V and J are TRBV5-4 and TRBJ2-7; the match to TRBD1 covers 8 bases. This CDR3 is 15 amino acids long. The germline V gene has CDR1 SGHNT and CDR2 YYREEE (reference sequence). V was pared by 2 bases and J by 1 base, with 5 bases of the junction left unmatched. CDR3 DNA: TGTGCCAGCAGCTTCGGACAGGGAAATTCCTACGAGCAGTACTTC. This encodes CASSFGQGNSYEQYF.

The sample holds a few counts of this clone. V gene TRBV4-2 combines with J gene TRBJ1-6; 7 nucleotides agree with TRBD1. Germline assignment: CDR1 LGHNA and CDR2 YNFKEQ. The V segment lost 3 bases and the J segment 14 bases; nucleotides outside the gene matches: 19. CDR3 length: 17 residues. The CDR3, as DNA: TGTGCCAGCAGCCATGCGCGAGAGGGACAGCCGAAGTTCACCCTCCACTTT. This translates into CASSHAREGQPKFTLHF.

The count of this clone is one. This chain connects TRBV13 to TRBJ2-5; TRBD1 aligns across 10 bases. CDR1 is PRHDT, CDR2 FYEKMQ, per germline (reference sequence). V shed 5 bases, J shed 5 bases, and the junction held 8 bases outside the gene matches. This CDR3 spans 15 amino acids. The CDR3 nucleotides are TGTGCCAGCAGCCTCGGGACAGGGGATTGGGAGACCCAGTACTTC. Translated: CASSLGTGDWETQYF.

This rearrangement joins TRBV11-1 to TRBJ2-1; no definite D call. The CDR3 spans 14 residues. Trimming stripped 2 bases from V and 2 bases from J, with 7 bases between. Germline loops: CDR1 SGHAT, CDR2 FQDESV (reference sequence). In DNA, the CDR3 is TGTGCCAGCAGCTTATCTCCTACCTACAATGAGCAGTTCTTC. Translation gives CASSLSPTYNEQFF. Full variable domain (rest looked up from reference TRBV11-1 and TRBJ2-1): EAEVAQSPRYKITEKSQAVAFWCDPISGHATLYWYRQILGQGPELLVQFQDESVVDDSQLPKDRFSAERLKGVDSTLKIQPAELGDSAMYLCASSLSPTYNEQFFGPGTRLTVL.

The chain carries TRBV6-5 and TRBJ2-3, with 7 bases that match TRBD2. V lost 8 bases and J lost 1; bases outside the gene matches: 6. Germline loops: CDR1 MNHEY, CDR2 SVGAGI. The CDR3 totals 14 residues. CDR3 nucleotides: TGTGCCAGCTTTGCGGGACTACGCACAGATACGCAGTATTTT. Amino acids: CASFAGLRTDTQYF.

V gene TRBV7-9 combines with J gene TRBJ1-2; 7 nucleotides agree with TRBD1. CDR1 and CDR2 from the germline V gene are SEHNR and FQNEAQ (reference sequence). There are 13 residues in the CDR3. With 5 bases clipped from V and 6 bases from J, the junction kept 6 bases outside the gene matches. The CDR3: CASSPDRVHGYTF. The CDR3 DNA reads as TGTGCCAGCAGCCCCGACAGGGTACATGGCTACACCTTC.

This clone appeared a single time. This rearrangement joins TRBV7-8 to TRBJ2-5; TRBD1 might be the D (6 bases). Trimming took off 7 bases at V and 1 base at J, with 13 bases between the two ends. The CDR3 extends over 14 amino acids. Germline V gene sequence: CDR1 SGHVS, CDR2 FQNEAQ. The chain's CDR3 is CASTARTAQETQYF. DNA for the CDR3: TGTGCCAGCACCGCCAGGACAGCCCAAGAGACCCAGTACTTC.

The rearrangement uses TRBV4-3 and TRBJ1-1, with D uncertain. The CDR3 covers 14 residues. Germline CDR1 LGHNA, CDR2 YSLEER. With 0 bases removed from V and 6 bases from J, the gap between germline ends came to 11 bases. The CDR3 sequence: CASSQEPRVPEAFF. In nucleotides, the CDR3 is TGCGCCAGCAGCCAAGAACCGAGGGTTCCTGAAGCTTTCTTT.

This sequence joins TRBV15 and TRBJ1-2; no clear D. Trimming took off 7 bases at V and 3 bases at J, with 15 bases between the two ends. The CDR3 is made up of 14 amino acids. Germline assignment: CDR1 LNHNV and CDR2 YYDKDF (reference sequence). The CDR3 DNA sequence: TGTGCCACCACCCTAGGTCGGGTCGACTATGGCTACACCTTC. This sequence encodes CATTLGRVDYGYTF.

The chain has TRBV5-4 and TRBJ1-5; D possibly corresponds to TRBD1 (6 bases). The CDR3 runs to 15 residues. Germline V gene data show CDR1 as SGHNT and CDR2 as YYREEE (reference sequence). V was clipped by 5 bases and J by 2 bases, with 14 bases between them. Here the CDR3 DNA reads TGTGCCAGCAGTTTTGGCGGGGGCGGCAATCAGCCCCAGCATTTT. As protein: CASSFGGGGNQPQHF.

The chain recombines TRBV27 with TRBJ2-3; TRBD1 aligns across 9 bases. Losses at the gene ends were 7 bases for V and 5 bases for J; bases not matched to a gene: 13. The CDR3 contains 16 residues. Germline V gene lookup returns CDR1 MNHEY and CDR2 SMNVEV (reference sequence). CDR3 nucleotide sequence: TGTGCCAGCACCCCAATGGGGACAGGGAGGAAAGATACGCAGTATTTT. Its protein is CASTPMGTGRKDTQYF.

This rearrangement joins TRBV2 to TRBJ2-3, with TRBD2 matching over 7 bases. With V trimmed by 4 bases and J by 2 bases, 6 bases remained unmatched. This CDR3 has 15 residues. Germline V gene lookup returns CDR1 SNHLY and CDR2 FYNNEI. Written as DNA, the CDR3 is TGTGCCAGCAGTGCGGCTAGCGGCTACACAGATACGCAGTATTTT. This gives the protein CASSAASGYTDTQYF.